The sequence of this T cell receptor (beta chain) was determined in a study of graft-versus-host responses after intestinal transplantation. Study context: Transplants were multivisceral, liver-intestinal, or isolated intestinal.

To note about this clone: Its antigen is still unknown.

Repertoires were generated with immunoSEQ multiplex PCR, while TCRdb's copy carries only in-frame clones and drops some. The sample has 100,000 to 140,000 clones, roughly 89% seen once. CDR3 length: 15 amino acids. Per the germline V gene, CDR1 is SGHDT and CDR2 is YYEEEE. Deletions cut 0 bases from V and 4 bases from J, with 10 bases between. The gene calls are TRBV5-6 and TRBJ2-2; D unresolved. The clonotype comes from a human donor who was the organ donor for an intestinal transplant. This sample comprised unstimulated CD4+ T cells sorted from spleen or lymph node cells, obtained before transplant. The CDR3 reads CASSLGGARTGELFF. The CDR3 DNA is TGTGCCAGCAGCTTGGGCGGAGCGCGCACCGGGGAGCTGTTTTTT. Based on the CDR3 plus reference TRBV5-6 and TRBJ2-2, the full variable domain is DAGVTQSPTHLIKTRGQQVTLRCSPKSGHDTVSWYQQALGQGPQFIFQYYEEEERQRGNFPDRFSGHQFPNYSSELNVNALLLGDSALYLCASSLGGARTGELFFGEGSRLTVL.